This is a list of T cell receptor beta chains from one sample in a study of vaccination and CD4 T cells after COVID-19. In TCRdb, the PCR reads were re-called with MiXCR into one record per CDR3 protein. Of some 29,000 distinct CDR3 sequences listed, approximately 51% are singletons. The starting material was CD4+ T cells from blood, obtained about 7 months after SARS-CoV-2 vaccination. These receptors all come from a human donor who had recovered from COVID-19. The CDR3 runs from the conserved cysteine through the conserved F or W. The D gene is left open where the match is weak. Some rows have no size entry. The others give once, few or many, or a class for an expanded clone.

J: TRBJ2-7; D: TRBD1; V: TRBV7-3; size: few; CDR3: CASSQGQGLLYEQYF; DNA: TGTGCCAGCAGCCAGGGACAGGGCCTTCTCTACGAGCAGTACTTC
J: TRBJ2-1; D: TRBD1; V: TRBV20-1; size: NA; CDR3: CSAISTGGSNEQFF; DNA: TGCAGTGCTATCTCTACAGGGGGCTCCAATGAGCAGTTCTTC
J: TRBJ2-5; D: TRBD2; V: TRBV7-2; size: NA; CDR3: CASSLGAGVQETQYF; DNA: TGTGCCAGCAGCTTAGGGGCGGGAGTCCAAGAGACCCAGTACTTC
J: TRBJ1-5; D: NA; V: TRBV20-1; size: NA; CDR3: CSAFLGGAFGNQPQHF; DNA: TGCAGTGCTTTCCTCGGAGGGGCGTTTGGCAATCAGCCCCAGCATTTT
J: TRBJ2-7; D: TRBD2; V: TRBV6-1; size: few; CDR3: CASSGEERGIYEQYF; DNA: TGTGCCAGCAGTGGAGAGGAGCGGGGGATCTACGAGCAGTACTTC
J: TRBJ1-2; D: TRBD1; V: TRBV19; size: NA; CDR3: CASSAQGESYGYTF; DNA: TGTGCCAGTAGTGCACAGGGGGAGAGCTATGGCTACACCTTC
J: TRBJ2-5; D: TRBD1; V: TRBV7-7; size: NA; CDR3: CASSLGTGGQETQYF; DNA: TGTGCTAGCAGCTTAGGTACAGGGGGCCAAGAGACCCAGTACTTC
J: TRBJ1-6; D: NA; V: TRBV25-1; size: few; CDR3: CASSESGLSSYNSPLHF; DNA: TGTGCCAGCAGTGAATCGGGGCTGAGCTCCTATAATTCACCCCTCCACTTT
J: TRBJ2-7; D: TRBD1; V: TRBV29-1; size: NA; CDR3: CSAWTGDTYEQYF; DNA: TGCAGCGCCTGGACAGGGGACACCTACGAGCAGTACTTC
J: TRBJ1-5; D: NA; V: TRBV19; size: NA; CDR3: CASSPPGRGNGQPQHF; DNA: TGTGCCAGTAGTCCCCCCGGCAGGGGAAACGGTCAGCCCCAGCATTTT
J: TRBJ2-6; D: NA; V: TRBV7-6; size: NA; CDR3: CASSLGTMPSSGANVLTF; DNA: TGTGCCAGCAGCTTAGGGACCATGCCCAGCTCTGGGGCCAACGTCCTGACTTTC
J: TRBJ2-5; D: NA; V: TRBV10-3; size: few; CDR3: CAISASVGGQETQYF; DNA: TGTGCCATCAGCGCATCTGTAGGAGGCCAAGAGACCCAGTACTTC
J: TRBJ2-7; D: TRBD1; V: TRBV27; size: NA; CDR3: CASSLNRGSLKNSEQYF; DNA: TGTGCCAGCAGTTTAAACAGGGGCAGCTTGAAAAACTCCGAGCAGTACTTC
J: TRBJ1-5; D: NA; V: TRBV20-1; size: few; CDR3: CSARRSLNQPQHF; DNA: TGCAGTGCTAGGAGATCCCTCAATCAGCCCCAGCATTTT
J: TRBJ2-1; D: NA; V: TRBV7-2; size: few; CDR3: CASDTSVSYNEQFF; DNA: TGTGCCAGCGATACCAGCGTCTCCTACAATGAGCAGTTCTTC
J: TRBJ1-2; D: NA; V: TRBV5-1; size: NA; CDR3: CASSLDQGLYGYTF; DNA: TGCGCCAGCAGCTTGGATCAGGGGCTCTATGGCTACACCTTC